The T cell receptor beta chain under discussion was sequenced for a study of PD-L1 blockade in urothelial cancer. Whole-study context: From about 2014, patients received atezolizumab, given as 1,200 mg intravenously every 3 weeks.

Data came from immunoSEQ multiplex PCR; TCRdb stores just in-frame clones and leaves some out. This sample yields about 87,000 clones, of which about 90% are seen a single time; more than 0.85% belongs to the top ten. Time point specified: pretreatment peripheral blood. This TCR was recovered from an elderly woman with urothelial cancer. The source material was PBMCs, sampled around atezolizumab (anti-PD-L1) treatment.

In DNA, the CDR3 is TGTGCCAGCAAGCTTTTAGGCTCGTCCACGGGACTAGAAACCTACGAGCAGTACTTC. Residues: CASKLLGSSTGLETYEQYF. The rearrangement uses TRBV7-8 and TRBJ2-7; TRBD2 matches at 8 bases. CDR1 is SGHVS and CDR2 is FQNEAQ in the germline V gene. The ends lost 7 bases at V and 2 bases at J; junction bases unmatched: 22. The CDR3 length is 19 residues.